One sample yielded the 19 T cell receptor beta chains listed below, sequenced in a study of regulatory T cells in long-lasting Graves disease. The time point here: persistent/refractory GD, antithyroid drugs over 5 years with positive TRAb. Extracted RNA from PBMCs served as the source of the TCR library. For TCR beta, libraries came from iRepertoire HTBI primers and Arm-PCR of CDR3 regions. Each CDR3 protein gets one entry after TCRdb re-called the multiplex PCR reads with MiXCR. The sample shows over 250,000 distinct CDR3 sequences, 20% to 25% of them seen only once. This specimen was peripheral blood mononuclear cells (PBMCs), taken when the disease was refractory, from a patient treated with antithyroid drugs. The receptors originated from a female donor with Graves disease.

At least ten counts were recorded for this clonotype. In DNA form, the CDR3 reads TGCAGTGCTAGCCCCCCCGGACTCCTCCAAGAGACCCAGTACTTC. This sequence encodes CSASPPGLLQETQYF. The V and J genes are TRBV20-1 and TRBJ2-5, with D possibly being TRBD2 (5 bases). Trimming removed 3 bases from V and 1 base from J, with 15 bases in between. CDR3 length: 15 amino acids. The germline V gene has CDR1 DFQATT and CDR2 SNEGSKA (reference sequence).

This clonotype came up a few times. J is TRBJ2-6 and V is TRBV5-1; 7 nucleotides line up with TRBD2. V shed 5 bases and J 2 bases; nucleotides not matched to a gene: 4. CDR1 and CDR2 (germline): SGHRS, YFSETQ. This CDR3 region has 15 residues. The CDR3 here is CASRPGTTGANVLTF. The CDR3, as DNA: TGCGCCAGCAGACCAGGGACTACTGGGGCCAACGTCCTGACTTTC.

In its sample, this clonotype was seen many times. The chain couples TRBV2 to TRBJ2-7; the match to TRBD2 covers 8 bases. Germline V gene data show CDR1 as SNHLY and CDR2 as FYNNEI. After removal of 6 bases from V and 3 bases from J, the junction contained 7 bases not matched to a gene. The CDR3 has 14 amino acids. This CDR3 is CASRDGLAVYEQYF. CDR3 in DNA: TGTGCCAGCAGAGATGGACTAGCAGTCTACGAGCAGTACTTC.

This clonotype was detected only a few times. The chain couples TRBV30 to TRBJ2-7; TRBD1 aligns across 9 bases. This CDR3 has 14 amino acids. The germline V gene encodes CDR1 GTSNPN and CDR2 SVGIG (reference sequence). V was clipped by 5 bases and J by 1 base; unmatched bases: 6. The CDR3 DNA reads TGTGCCTGGGATTCGGGACAGGGTTCCTACGAGCAGTACTTC. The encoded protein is CAWDSGQGSYEQYF. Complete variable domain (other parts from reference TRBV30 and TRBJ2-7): SQTIHQWPATLVQPVGSPLSLECTVEGTSNPNLYWYRQAAGRGLQLLFYSVGIGQISSEVPQNLSASRPQDRQFILSSKKLLLSDSGFYLCAWDSGQGSYEQYFGPGTRLTVT.

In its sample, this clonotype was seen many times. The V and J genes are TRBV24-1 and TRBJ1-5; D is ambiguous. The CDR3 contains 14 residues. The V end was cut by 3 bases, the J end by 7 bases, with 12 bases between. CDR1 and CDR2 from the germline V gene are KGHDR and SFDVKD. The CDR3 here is CATSDPSDLQPQHF. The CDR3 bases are TGTGCCACCAGTGATCCCTCGGACCTACAGCCCCAGCATTTT.

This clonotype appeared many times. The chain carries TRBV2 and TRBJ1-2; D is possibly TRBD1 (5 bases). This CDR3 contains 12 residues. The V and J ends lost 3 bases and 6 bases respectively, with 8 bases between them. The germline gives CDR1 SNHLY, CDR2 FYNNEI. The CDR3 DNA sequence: TGTGCCAGCAGTGACAGGGCGGATGGCTACACCTTC. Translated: CASSDRADGYTF.

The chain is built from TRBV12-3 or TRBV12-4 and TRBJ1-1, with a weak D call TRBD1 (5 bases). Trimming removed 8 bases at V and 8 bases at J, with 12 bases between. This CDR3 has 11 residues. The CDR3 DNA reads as TGTGCCAGCGGAAAGGACATAGAAGCTTTCTTT. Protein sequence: CASGKDIEAFF.

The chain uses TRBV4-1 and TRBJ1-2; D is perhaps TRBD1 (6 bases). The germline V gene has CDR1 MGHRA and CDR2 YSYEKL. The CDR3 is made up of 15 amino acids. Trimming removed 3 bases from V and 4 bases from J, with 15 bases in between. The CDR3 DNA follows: TGCGCCAGCAGCCAGCGAGGGGGGGAGAGCTATGGCTACACCTTC. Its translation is CASSQRGGESYGYTF.

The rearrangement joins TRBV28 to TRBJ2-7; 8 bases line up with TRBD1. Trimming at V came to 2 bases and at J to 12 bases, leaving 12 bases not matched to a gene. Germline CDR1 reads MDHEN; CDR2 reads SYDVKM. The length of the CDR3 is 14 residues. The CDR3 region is CASSLQGQGAGRYF. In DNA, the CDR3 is TGTGCCAGCAGTTTACAGGGGCAGGGGGCTGGTCGGTACTTC. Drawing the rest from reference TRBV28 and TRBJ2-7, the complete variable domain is DVKVTQSSRYLVKRTGEKVFLECVQDMDHENMFWYRQDPGLGLRLIYFSYDVKMKEKGDIPEGYSVSREKKERFSLILESASTNQTSMYLCASSLQGQGAGRYFGPGTRLTVT.

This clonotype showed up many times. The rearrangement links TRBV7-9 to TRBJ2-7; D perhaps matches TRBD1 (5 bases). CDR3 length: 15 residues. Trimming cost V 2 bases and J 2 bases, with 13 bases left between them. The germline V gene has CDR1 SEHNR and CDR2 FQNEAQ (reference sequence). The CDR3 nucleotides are TGTGCCAGCAGCTTAAACCTTGGGGCAGCCTACGAGCAGTACTTC. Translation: CASSLNLGAAYEQYF.

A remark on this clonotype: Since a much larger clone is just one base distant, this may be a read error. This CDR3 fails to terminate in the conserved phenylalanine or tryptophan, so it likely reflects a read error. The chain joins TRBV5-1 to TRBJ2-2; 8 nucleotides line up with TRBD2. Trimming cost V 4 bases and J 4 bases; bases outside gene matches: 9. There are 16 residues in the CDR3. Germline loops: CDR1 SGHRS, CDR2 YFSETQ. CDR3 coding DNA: TGCGCCAGCAGCCCGCAAGCGGGAGTAAGCACCGGGGAGCTGTTTTAT. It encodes CASSPQAGVSTGELFY.

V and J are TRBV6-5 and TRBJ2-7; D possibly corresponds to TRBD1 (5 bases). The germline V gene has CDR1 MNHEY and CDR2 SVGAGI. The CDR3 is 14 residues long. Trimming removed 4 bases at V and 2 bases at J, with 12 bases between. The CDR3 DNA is TGTGCCAGCAGTTCGAGCAGGGATACCTACGAGCAGTACTTC. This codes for CASSSSRDTYEQYF.

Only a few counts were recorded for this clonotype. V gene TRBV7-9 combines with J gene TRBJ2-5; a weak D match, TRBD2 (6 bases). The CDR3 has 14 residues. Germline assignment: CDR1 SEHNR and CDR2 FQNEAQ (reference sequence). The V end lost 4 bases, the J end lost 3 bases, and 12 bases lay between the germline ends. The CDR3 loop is CASSSPPGEETQYF. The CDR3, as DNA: TGTGCCAGCAGCTCCCCCCCGGGAGAAGAGACCCAGTACTTC.

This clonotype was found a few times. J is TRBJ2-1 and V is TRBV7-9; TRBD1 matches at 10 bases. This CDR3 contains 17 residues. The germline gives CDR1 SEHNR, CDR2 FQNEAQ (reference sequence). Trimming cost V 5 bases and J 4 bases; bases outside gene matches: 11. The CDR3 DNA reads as TGTGCCAGCAGCCCGCCCTGGACAGGGGGGTCTTACAATGAGCAGTTCTTC. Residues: CASSPPWTGGSYNEQFF.

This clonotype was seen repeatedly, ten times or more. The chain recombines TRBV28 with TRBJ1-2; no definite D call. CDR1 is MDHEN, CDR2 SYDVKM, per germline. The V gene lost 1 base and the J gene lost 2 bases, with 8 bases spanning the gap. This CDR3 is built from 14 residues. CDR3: CASSLSQSNYGYTF. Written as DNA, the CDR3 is TGTGCCAGCAGTTTATCGCAGTCGAACTATGGCTACACCTTC.

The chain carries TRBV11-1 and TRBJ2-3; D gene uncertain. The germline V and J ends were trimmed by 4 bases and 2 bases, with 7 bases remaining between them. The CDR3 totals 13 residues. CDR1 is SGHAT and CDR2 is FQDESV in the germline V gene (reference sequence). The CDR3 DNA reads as TGTGCCAGCAGCTACGACCACACAGATACGCAGTATTTT. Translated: CASSYDHTDTQYF.

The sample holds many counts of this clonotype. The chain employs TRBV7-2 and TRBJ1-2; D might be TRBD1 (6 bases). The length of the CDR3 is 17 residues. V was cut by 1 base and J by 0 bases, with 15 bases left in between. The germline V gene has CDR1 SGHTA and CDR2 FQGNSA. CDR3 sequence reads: CASSLVQGLSSNYGYTF. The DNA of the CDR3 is TGTGCCAGCAGCTTAGTACAGGGTTTGTCCTCTAACTATGGCTACACCTTC.

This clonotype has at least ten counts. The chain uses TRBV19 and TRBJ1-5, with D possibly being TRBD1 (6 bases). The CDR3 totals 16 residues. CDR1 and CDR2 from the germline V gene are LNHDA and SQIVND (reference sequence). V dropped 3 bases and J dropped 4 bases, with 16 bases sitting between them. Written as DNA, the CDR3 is TGTGCCAGTAGTATTGCCAGGGGAATGGGGAATCAGCCCCAGCATTTT. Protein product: CASSIARGMGNQPQHF.

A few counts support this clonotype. The CDR3 region is CSVPHGAGAETQYF. CDR3 DNA: TGCAGTGTTCCTCACGGAGCGGGAGCAGAGACCCAGTACTTC. The chain has TRBV20-1 and TRBJ2-5; TRBD2 agrees at 8 bases. Unmatched junction bases numbered 11, after V lost 7 bases and J lost 4 bases. Germline V gene data show CDR1 as DFQATT and CDR2 as SNEGSKA (reference sequence). This CDR3 contains 14 residues.